This T cell receptor (beta chain) is from a study of PD-1 blockade in classical Hodgkin lymphoma (TCRdb year 2020). Looking at the study overall: Nivolumab dosing was 3 mg/kg intravenously every 2 weeks, continuing until either disease progression or unacceptable toxicity. The study used CyTOF and TCR beta sequencing to define a peripheral blood immune signature of response to PD-1 blockade in classical Hodgkin lymphoma. The study at large found these results: A significant rise by C4D1 was seen in CD4+ but not CD8+ TCR diversity (p=0.0027 vs p=0.16), with the rise being most apparent in complete responders (p=0.02). Lower diversity was observed in patients in whom nivolumab was started less than 1 year after ASCT, and these patients were excluded from later analyses so that confounding by immune reconstitution would be avoided. The study was limited to a single clinical trial cohort, and causes of repertoire differences, possibly disease activity or prior therapy, remained undefined. Baseline TCR diversity was reported to be lower in newly diagnosed patients than in healthy donors, and even lower in relapsed/refractory patients. Baseline diversity similar to that of newly diagnosed patients was observed in trial patients achieving complete response, whereas significantly lower diversity was observed in partial responders and progressors.

CDR1 and CDR2 were assigned from the germline V gene as LGHNT and FRNRAP. The CDR3 has 14 residues if both end residues are counted. As to this clone: The specificity of this receptor is unknown. The CDR3 ends on some other residue instead of the conserved phenylalanine or tryptophan, so this is likely a read error. It is unclear where the CDR3 begins or ends on the DNA, so no DNA is shown, and the CDR3 is as TCRdb lists it.

The Qiagen DNeasy kit was used to extract genomic DNA both from unsorted PBMCs and from the negatively selected CD4+ and CD8+ fractions. Amplification of TCR beta CDR3 regions was done by immunoSEQ multiplex PCR with primers that anneal to V and J segments. Amplification bias was minimized using a synthetic immune receptor repertoire, and residual bias was removed computationally after sequencing. As for the original processing: Repertoire diversity was quantified as the Shannon entropy index using custom Python scripts. Unsorted, CD4+ and CD8+ repertoires were analyzed separately, except for combined analyses in which CD4+ and CD8+ sequences were merged in silico. Clonal expansion was defined as at least a 2-fold frequency increase after treatment relative to C1D1, with a pseudocount of 0.5 for undetected baseline clones. Clones with 0 or 1 copy at C1D1 were classified as singleton clones, and clones with 2 or more copies were classified as non-singleton clones. Clones expanded in unsorted samples were labelled as CD4+, CD8+ or unknown by matching protein sequences in sorted samples from the same patient. Wilcoxon tests on paired samples were used to test diversity changes from C1D1 to C4D1. Drawn from immuneACCESS, this table holds only the in-frame rearrangements with V and J called that TCRdb kept. Clones are partly lost; checked studies trace under half to an unresolved V gene and leave the rest unexplained. That table is the source of V, J and clone size, and D and trimming were worked out from the DNA. This sample has 31,000 or so clones in its table, and 65% to 90% of those were observed once. The top ten hold roughly 2.2% of the sample.

Taken with the paper, the label for time point translates to: cycle 1 day 1 (C1D1), immediately before nivolumab initiation. All trial patients had relapsed after autologous stem cell transplantation, with cohorts A, B and C differing in prior brentuximab vedotin exposure. Using a Miltenyi CD4+ T cell isolation kit, CD4+ T cells were purified from thawed PBMCs through magnetic negative selection. The trial cohort was composed of around 60 patients with relapsed/refractory classical Hodgkin lymphoma, for whom complete response, partial response or progressive disease was recorded as best overall response. Single-agent nivolumab was administered to trial patients in the multi-cohort phase II CheckMate 205 trial. An independent review committee assessed best overall response by applying the 2007 International Working Group response criteria. Trial PBMCs were obtained immediately prior to nivolumab initiation (C1D1) and on therapy at cycle 2 day 1 and cycle 4 day 1. After peripheral blood was drawn into 8 mL Vacutainer Cell Preparation Tubes, PBMCs were isolated by centrifugation and then cryopreserved. Purified CD4+ and CD8+ fractions were prepared only for cases with an additional available PBMC sample. Magnetically labelled cells were removed on LS columns in a quadroMACS separator, and the flow-through was retained as the purified fraction.

Sequenced here: CD4+ T cells from blood, sampled at baseline. The rearrangement combines TRBV12-5 with TRBJ2-7; the table's TRBD1 call for D was not verified on the DNA. This receptor was obtained from a human donor with classical Hodgkin lymphoma. The CDR3 is CASGLTQGQGQPNI.